The entry below gives a single T cell receptor beta chain sequence along with its context. This specimen comes from a study of control samples from healthy donors and cancer patients. Trimming stripped 4 bases from V and 2 bases from J, with 18 bases between. The CDR3 has 16 amino acids. Germline CDR1 reads SGHRS; CDR2 reads YFSETQ. Sequenced by immunoSEQ multiplex PCR; TCRdb stores in-frame clones only, minus some. The data contain fewer than 200,000 clones, about 93% of them singletons. Sequencing was performed on blood. The TCR comes from a woman in her sixties in good health. The rearrangement uses TRBV5-1 and TRBJ2-5; unclear D gene. The CDR3 nucleotides read TGCGCCAGCAGCCCAGGCACCTTGACACTTCAAGAGACCCAGTACTTC. It codes for CASSPGTLTLQETQYF.